The following is a T cell receptor (beta chain) sequence with its context. Its antigen is not identified. The sample belongs to a study of molecular identifiers for immune sequencing clone quantification. Notes on the study in general: It was shown that clones above 20 RNA copies held over 98% of effector molecules, but under 1% in naive cells.

TCRdb re-analysed the PCR reads in MiXCR, keeping a single row per CDR3 protein. The table includes over 600,000 distinct CDR3 sequences, less than 20% detected once. CDR1 and CDR2 from the germline V gene are SGHAT and FQNNGV. This CDR3 has 17 residues. V shed 5 bases and J shed 0 bases, with 19 bases lying between them. V is TRBV11-2 and J is TRBJ1-1, with a possible D match to TRBD1 (6 bases). The sequence was collected from a human donor in good health. Some libraries in this study had Jurkat cell RNA spiked in. The specimen sequenced was naive CD8+ T cells from blood, with Jurkat cell RNA spiked in. The subset was: FACS-sorted CD8+CD4-CCR7+CD45RA+ naive T cells. The CDR3 DNA reads TGTGCCAGCAGCGCCAGGGGACTGCTAGATTTGAACACTGAAGCTTTCTTT. This gives the protein CASSARGLLDLNTEAFF.